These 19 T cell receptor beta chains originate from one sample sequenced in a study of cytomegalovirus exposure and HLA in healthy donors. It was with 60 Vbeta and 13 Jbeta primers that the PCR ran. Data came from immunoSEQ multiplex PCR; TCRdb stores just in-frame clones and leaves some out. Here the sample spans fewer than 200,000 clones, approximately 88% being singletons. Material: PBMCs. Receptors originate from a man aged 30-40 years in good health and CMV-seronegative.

The CDR3, as DNA: TGCGCCAGCAGCCAAGACCTCCTGACTAGCGGGAGGGCCGTTTACCGCAGGCATACGCAGTATTTT. This codes for CASSQDLLTSGRAVYRRHTQYF. V usage is TRBV4-3 and J usage is TRBJ2-3; 14 nucleotides line up with TRBD2. The CDR3 loop spans 22 amino acids. Germline loops: CDR1 LGHNA, CDR2 YSLEER. The ends lost 0 bases at V and 7 bases at J; junction bases unmatched: 21.

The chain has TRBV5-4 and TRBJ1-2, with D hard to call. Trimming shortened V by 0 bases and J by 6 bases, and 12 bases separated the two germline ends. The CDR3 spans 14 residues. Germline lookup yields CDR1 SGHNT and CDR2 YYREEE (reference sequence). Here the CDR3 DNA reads TGTGCCAGCAGCTTGGTGGGGTCCGGGAATGGCTACACCTTC. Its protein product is CASSLVGSGNGYTF.

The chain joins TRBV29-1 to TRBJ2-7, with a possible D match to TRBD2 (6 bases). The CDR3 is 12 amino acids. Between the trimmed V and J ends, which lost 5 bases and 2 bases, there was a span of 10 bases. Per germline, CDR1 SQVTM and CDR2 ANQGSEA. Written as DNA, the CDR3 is TGCAGCGTTAGCGCGGGAACCTACGAGCAGTACTTC. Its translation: CSVSAGTYEQYF.

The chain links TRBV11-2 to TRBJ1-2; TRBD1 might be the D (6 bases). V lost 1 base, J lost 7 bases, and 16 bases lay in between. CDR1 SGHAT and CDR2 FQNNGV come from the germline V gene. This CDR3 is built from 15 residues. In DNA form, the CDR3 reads TGTGCCAGCAGCTTAGGGTCAGGGGTTCGAAGTGGCTACACCTTC. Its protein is CASSLGSGVRSGYTF.

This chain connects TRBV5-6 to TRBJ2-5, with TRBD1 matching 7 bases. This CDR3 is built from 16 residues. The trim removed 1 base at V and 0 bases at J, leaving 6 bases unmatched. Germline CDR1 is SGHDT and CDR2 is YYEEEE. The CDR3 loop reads CASSLWGDRDQETQYF. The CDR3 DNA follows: TGTGCCAGCAGCTTGTGGGGAGACAGGGACCAAGAGACCCAGTACTTC.

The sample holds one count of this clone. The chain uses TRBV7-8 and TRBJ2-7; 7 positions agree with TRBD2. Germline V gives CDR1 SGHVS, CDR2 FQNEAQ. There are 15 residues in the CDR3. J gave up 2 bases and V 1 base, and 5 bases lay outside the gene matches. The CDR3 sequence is CASSLVRGGTYEQYF. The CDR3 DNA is TGTGCCAGCAGCTTAGTGCGGGGAGGGACCTACGAGCAGTACTTC.

For the CDR3, the DNA is TGTGCCAGCAGCTTAGTTGCTAGCGGGAGGCCCAAAAACATTCAGTACTTC. It yields the protein CASSLVASGRPKNIQYF. V usage is TRBV7-8 and J usage is TRBJ2-4; 11 bases match TRBD2. The CDR3 is made up of 17 amino acids. The germline gives CDR1 SGHVS, CDR2 FQNEAQ. V lost 1 base and J lost 2; bases outside the gene matches: 4.

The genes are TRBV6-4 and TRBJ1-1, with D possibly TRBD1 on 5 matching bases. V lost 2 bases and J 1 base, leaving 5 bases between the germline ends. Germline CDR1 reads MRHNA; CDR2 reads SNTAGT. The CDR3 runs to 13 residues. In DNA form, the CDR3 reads TGTGCCAGCAGTGACCAGGGGAACACTGAAGCTTTCTTT. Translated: CASSDQGNTEAFF.

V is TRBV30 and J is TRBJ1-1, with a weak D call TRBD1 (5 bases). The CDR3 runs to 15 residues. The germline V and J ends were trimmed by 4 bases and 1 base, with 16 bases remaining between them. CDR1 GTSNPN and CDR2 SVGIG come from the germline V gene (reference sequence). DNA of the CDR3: TGTGCCTGGATGAGATCCGGGACTGAGAACACTGAAGCTTTCTTT. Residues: CAWMRSGTENTEAFF.

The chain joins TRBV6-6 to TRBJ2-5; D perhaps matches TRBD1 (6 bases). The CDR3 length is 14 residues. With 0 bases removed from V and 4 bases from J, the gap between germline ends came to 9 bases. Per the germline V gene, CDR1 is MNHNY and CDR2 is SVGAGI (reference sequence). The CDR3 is CASSYSQGRETQYF. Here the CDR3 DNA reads TGTGCCAGCAGTTACTCGCAGGGGAGAGAGACCCAGTACTTC.

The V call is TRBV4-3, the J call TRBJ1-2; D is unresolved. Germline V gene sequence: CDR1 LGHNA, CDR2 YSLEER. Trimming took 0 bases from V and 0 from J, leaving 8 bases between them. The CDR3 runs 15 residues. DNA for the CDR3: TGCGCCAGCAGCCAAGAGGCGGGATCTAACTATGGCTACACCTTC. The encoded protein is CASSQEAGSNYGYTF.

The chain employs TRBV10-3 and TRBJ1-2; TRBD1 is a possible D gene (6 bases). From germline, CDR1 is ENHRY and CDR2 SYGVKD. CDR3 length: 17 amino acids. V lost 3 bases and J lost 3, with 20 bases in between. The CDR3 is CAISEGGSKRLYYGYTF. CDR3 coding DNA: TGTGCCATCAGTGAAGGGGGATCCAAGAGGTTATACTATGGCTACACCTTC.

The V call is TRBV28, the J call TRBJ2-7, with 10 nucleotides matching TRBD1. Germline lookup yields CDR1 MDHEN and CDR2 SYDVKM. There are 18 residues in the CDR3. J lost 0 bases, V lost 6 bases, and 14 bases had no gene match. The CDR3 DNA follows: TGTGCCAGCAGAACCGGGACAGGGGCGATTTGGGTCTCCTACGAGCAGTACTTC. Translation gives CASRTGTGAIWVSYEQYF.

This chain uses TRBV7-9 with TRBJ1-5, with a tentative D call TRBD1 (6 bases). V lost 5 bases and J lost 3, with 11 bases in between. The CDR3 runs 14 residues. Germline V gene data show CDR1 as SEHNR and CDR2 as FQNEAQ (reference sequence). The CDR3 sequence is CASSERGTNQPQHF. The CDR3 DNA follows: TGTGCCAGCAGCGAGAGGGGGACCAATCAGCCCCAGCATTTT.

CDR3 protein: CASSLGGMSPEAFF. The CDR3 DNA sequence: TGTGCCAGCAGTTTGGGGGGGATGTCTCCTGAAGCTTTCTTT. The chain uses TRBV27 and TRBJ1-1; D perhaps matches TRBD1 (5 bases). Germline V CDR1 and CDR2: MNHEY, SMNVEV (reference sequence). Between the trimmed V and J ends, which lost 3 bases and 6 bases, there was a span of 14 bases. This CDR3 has 14 residues.

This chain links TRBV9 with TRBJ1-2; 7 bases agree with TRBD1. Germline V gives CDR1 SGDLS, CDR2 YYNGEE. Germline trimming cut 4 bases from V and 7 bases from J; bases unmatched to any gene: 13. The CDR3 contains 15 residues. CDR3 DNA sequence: TGTGCCAGCAGCAGAGGGGACAGTAAAGCTTCTGGCTACACCTTC. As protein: CASSRGDSKASGYTF.

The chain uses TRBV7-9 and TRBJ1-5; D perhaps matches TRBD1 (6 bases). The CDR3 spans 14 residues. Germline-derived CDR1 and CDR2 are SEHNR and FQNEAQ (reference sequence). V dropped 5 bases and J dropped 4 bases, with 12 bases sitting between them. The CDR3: CASSIGTSNQPQHF. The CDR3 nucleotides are TGTGCCAGCAGCATTGGGACAAGTAATCAGCCCCAGCATTTT.

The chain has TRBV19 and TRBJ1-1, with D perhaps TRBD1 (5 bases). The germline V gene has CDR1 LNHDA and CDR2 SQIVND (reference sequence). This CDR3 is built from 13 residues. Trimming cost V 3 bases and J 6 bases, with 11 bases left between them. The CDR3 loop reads CASSIPGYAEAFF. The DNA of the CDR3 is TGTGCCAGTAGTATCCCAGGGTACGCTGAAGCTTTCTTT.

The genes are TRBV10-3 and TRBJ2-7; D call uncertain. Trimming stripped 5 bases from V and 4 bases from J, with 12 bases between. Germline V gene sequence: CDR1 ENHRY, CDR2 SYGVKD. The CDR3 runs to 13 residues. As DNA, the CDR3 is TGTGCCATCAGTTCTCTTTCAGAATACGAGCAGTACTTC. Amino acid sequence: CAISSLSEYEQYF.